The clone carrying this TCR beta chain occurred once. The entry originates in a study of blood T cell repertoires in COVID-19. About the study: COVID-19 samples, acute and convalescent, were from the United States, Italy and Spain. In each case, the material was cDNA or gDNA derived from T cells, B-cell-depleted T cells, or PBMCs.

Under the authors' procedure: Estimation of nucleated cell counts was performed using reference gene primer amplification. Repertoires were generated with immunoSEQ multiplex PCR, while TCRdb's copy carries only in-frame clones and drops some. That table supplies the V and J calls and clone size; D and trimming were determined from the DNA. In the table there are roughly 180,000 clones, 80% to 90% of which are singletons. V was pared by 0 bases and J by 5 bases, with 11 bases between. Germline loops: CDR1 SGHRS, CDR2 YFSETQ. CDR3 size: 14 residues. The V call is TRBV5-1, the J call TRBJ1-1; TRBD1 is a possible D gene (5 bases). Sequences were obtained from peripheral blood. The TCR was taken from a woman over 75 with COVID-19, enrolled during active disease. CDR3 nucleotides: TGCGCCAGCAGCTTGGCCCGGGGGGTGACTGAAGCTTTCTTT. Residues: CASSLARGVTEAFF. Filled out from reference TRBV5-1 and TRBJ1-1, the complete variable domain reads KAGVTQTPRYLIKTRGQQVTLSCSPISGHRSVSWYQQTPGQGLQFLFEYFSETQRNKGNFPGRFSGRQFSNSRSEMNVSTLELGDSALYLCASSLARGVTEAFFGQGTRLTVV.